The next 24 T cell receptor beta chains were all read from a single sample in a study of cytomegalovirus exposure and HLA in healthy donors. A multiplex PCR was run with 60 Vbeta primers and 13 Jbeta primers. Here immunoSEQ multiplex PCR was the method, and the copy in TCRdb shows in-frame clones only, minus some. Here the sample spans roughly 150,000 clones, around four fifths being singletons. Sequenced sample: PBMCs. These receptors were obtained from a man aged 30-40 years in good health and CMV-seronegative.

This rearrangement joins TRBV6-4 to TRBJ1-2, with D hard to call. Trimming stripped 2 bases from V and 3 bases from J, with 13 bases between. Germline-derived CDR1 and CDR2 are MRHNA and SNTAGT. The CDR3 has 15 amino acids. CDR3 loop: CASSDPPSGYYGYTF. The CDR3, as DNA: TGTGCCAGCAGTGACCCCCCGAGCGGCTACTATGGCTACACCTTC.

The chain joins TRBV25-1 to TRBJ2-7; 9 nucleotides align to TRBD1. This CDR3 contains 16 residues. Trimming at V came to 1 base and at J to 2 bases, leaving 6 bases not matched to a gene. Germline loops: CDR1 MGHDK, CDR2 SYGVNS. The CDR3 bases are TGTGCCAGCAGTGAATTCCTAGGACAGGGGACCTACGAGCAGTACTTC. This translates into CASSEFLGQGTYEQYF.

The genes are TRBV6-5 and TRBJ1-4, with D perhaps matching TRBD1 (5 bases). In germline, CDR1 is MNHEY, CDR2 SVGAGI. Trimming cost V 0 bases and J 4 bases, with 9 bases left between them. The CDR3 runs 15 residues. CDR3 nucleotide sequence: TGTGCCAGCAGTTACTCGGGGGGGAATAATGAAAAACTGTTTTTT. Translated: CASSYSGGNNEKLFF.

This clone was observed a single time. The chain employs TRBV19 and TRBJ1-1; no clear D. The V end was cut by 3 bases, the J end by 3 bases, with 8 bases between. CDR3 size: 13 residues. CDR1 is LNHDA and CDR2 is SQIVND in the germline V gene (reference sequence). The CDR3 spells CASSMSGYTEAFF. In DNA form, the CDR3 reads TGTGCCAGTAGTATGTCAGGTTACACTGAAGCTTTCTTT.

The V and J genes are TRBV28 and TRBJ2-7; 8 bases are a match to TRBD2. The CDR3 sequence is 13 residues long. CDR1 and CDR2 from the germline V gene are MDHEN and SYDVKM. The V and J ends lost 2 bases and 5 bases, in that order; junction bases with no gene match: 2. The CDR3 nucleotides read TGTGCCAGCAGTTTAGCGGGAGGCCACGAGCAGTACTTC. Protein product: CASSLAGGHEQYF.

The table lists this clone with a few counts. This chain links TRBV7-3 with TRBJ2-7, with 9 positions matching TRBD2. V gave up 3 bases and J gave up 4 bases; unmatched junction bases: 7. Germline CDR1 reads SGHTA; CDR2 reads FQGTGA. The CDR3 has 15 amino acids. The CDR3 here is CASSFQAGGVYEQYF. CDR3 nucleotides: TGTGCCAGCAGCTTCCAAGCGGGAGGCGTTTACGAGCAGTACTTC.

The chain has TRBV10-1 and TRBJ2-2; TRBD2 aligns across 9 bases. The V segment lost 8 bases and the J segment 9 bases; nucleotides outside the gene matches: 7. The CDR3 is 13 residues long. Germline-derived CDR1 and CDR2 are WNHNN and SYGVQD (reference sequence). As DNA, the CDR3 is TGCGCCAGCCCTGCGGGGGGGCCCCGGGAGCTGTTTTTT. Translated: CASPAGGPRELFF.

This chain joins TRBV5-5 and TRBJ1-5; maybe TRBD1 (6 bases). This CDR3 contains 16 residues. CDR1 is SGHKS and CDR2 is YYEKEE in the germline V gene (reference sequence). The ends were cut back, 3 bases at V and 2 bases at J, with 15 bases in the middle. Here the CDR3 reads CASSSFPGVGNQPQHF. CDR3 coding DNA: TGTGCCAGCAGCTCTTTCCCAGGGGTGGGCAATCAGCCCCAGCATTTT.

Notes on this clone: The junction and the germline gene differ at one end; a read error may be behind it. This same CDR3 is encoded by further DNA sequences in the sample. The genes are TRBV6-5 and TRBJ2-2; tentatively, D is TRBD2 (5 bases). CDR3 size: 13 residues. Germline CDR1 is MNHEY and CDR2 is SVGAGI. The CDR3 protein is CASSSANTGELFF. Here the CDR3 DNA reads TGTGCCAGCAGTTCAGCGAACACCGGGGAGCTGTTCTTT.

This clone appeared a few times. This chain uses TRBV9 with TRBJ1-2; 8 nucleotides align to TRBD1. V shed 3 bases and J 8 bases; nucleotides not matched to a gene: 9. The CDR3 covers 14 residues. Germline V lookup: CDR1 SGDLS, CDR2 YYNGEE. DNA for the CDR3: TGTGCCAGCAGCGCCGAAGACAGGGGTGGCGGCTACACCTTC. Protein sequence: CASSAEDRGGGYTF.

J is TRBJ2-1 and V is TRBV6-5; 10 nucleotides agree with TRBD2. After removal of 3 bases from V and 4 bases from J, the junction contained 6 bases not matched to a gene. Germline V gene lookup returns CDR1 MNHEY and CDR2 SVGAGI. The CDR3 totals 16 residues. The CDR3 DNA sequence: TGTGCCAGCAGTTATTGGACTAGCGGAGCTTACAATGAGCAGTTCTTC. Encoded protein: CASSYWTSGAYNEQFF.

This rearrangement joins TRBV10-3 to TRBJ2-7; 8 bases map to TRBD2. The J segment lost 3 bases and the V segment lost 3 bases, leaving 4 bases of the junction unmatched. The CDR3 is 14 residues long. Germline CDR1 ENHRY, CDR2 SYGVKD. This chain's CDR3 is CAISDSGGVYEQYF. The CDR3 DNA reads as TGTGCCATCAGTGATTCCGGGGGGGTCTACGAGCAGTACTTC.

V gene TRBV15 combines with J gene TRBJ1-6; D is possibly TRBD1 (5 bases). The CDR3 sequence is 17 residues long. The germline V and J ends were trimmed by 0 bases and 10 bases, with 19 bases remaining between them. Germline values: CDR1 LNHNV, CDR2 YYDKDF (reference sequence). The CDR3 spells CATSRDRGLLGGSPLHF. The CDR3 region has the DNA TGTGCCACCAGCAGAGATAGGGGACTGTTGGGCGGCTCACCCCTCCACTTT.

The chain links TRBV9 to TRBJ2-5; 7 bases match TRBD1. The V segment lost 2 bases and the J segment 0 bases; nucleotides outside the gene matches: 1. CDR3 length: 14 amino acids. Per the germline V gene, CDR1 is SGDLS and CDR2 is YYNGEE. DNA of the CDR3: TGTGCCAGCAGCGTGGGACAGAACCAAGAGACCCAGTACTTC. It translates to CASSVGQNQETQYF.

The chain has TRBV19 and TRBJ1-1; a possible D gene is TRBD1 (6 bases). In germline, CDR1 is LNHDA, CDR2 SQIVND (reference sequence). V gave up 3 bases and J gave up 0 bases, with 8 bases separating them. This CDR3 contains 14 residues. DNA of the CDR3: TGTGCCAGTAGTATCCCAGGGGTGAACACTGAAGCTTTCTTT. This gives the protein CASSIPGVNTEAFF.

V usage is TRBV5-4 and J usage is TRBJ2-7; TRBD2 is a possible D gene (6 bases). V lost 2 bases, J lost 6 bases, and 12 bases lay in between. Per germline, CDR1 SGHNT and CDR2 YYREEE (reference sequence). This CDR3 is built from 13 residues. CDR3 amino acids: CASSFSGGGEQYF. The CDR3 nucleotides are TGTGCCAGCAGCTTCTCCGGGGGTGGCGAGCAGTACTTC.

V usage is TRBV2 and J usage is TRBJ1-3; the D is unclear. The CDR3 spans 13 residues. V lost 6 bases and J 3 bases, leaving 9 bases between the germline ends. Germline V gives CDR1 SNHLY, CDR2 FYNNEI. The CDR3 bases are TGTGCCAGCAGCGCTACGAGTGGAAACACCATATATTTT. As protein: CASSATSGNTIYF.

Turning to this clone: The junction departs from the called germline gene at one end, perhaps through a read error. The chain employs TRBV7-3 and TRBJ2-2, with TRBD2 matching 7 bases. CDR1 is SGHTA, CDR2 FQGTGA, per germline. This CDR3 has 15 residues. The CDR3 DNA sequence: TGTTCCAGCAGCCCCTCGGGGGGTCGGTCCGGGGAGCTGTTTTTT. Encoded protein: CSSSPSGGRSGELFF. The whole variable domain, filled in from reference TRBV7-3 and TRBJ2-2, reads GAGVSQTPSNKVTEKGKYVELRCDPISGHTALYWYRQSLGQGPEFLIYFQGTGAADDSGLPNDRFFAVRPEGSVSTLKIQRTERGDSAVYLCSSSPSGGRSGELFFGEGSRLTVL.

This clone was recorded at least ten times. This rearrangement joins TRBV6-4 to TRBJ2-3; 14 positions agree with TRBD2. The CDR3 has 15 amino acids. J gave up 4 bases and V 3 bases, and 0 bases lay outside the gene matches. Germline-derived CDR1 and CDR2 are MRHNA and SNTAGT. The CDR3 spells CASSETSGGADTQYF. The CDR3 DNA is TGTGCCAGCAGTGAGACTAGCGGGGGGGCAGATACGCAGTATTTT.

This chain connects TRBV4-1 to TRBJ1-5; TRBD1 is a possible D gene (5 bases). The CDR3 consists of 18 residues. V lost 4 bases, J lost 0 bases, and 19 bases lay in between. CDR1 and CDR2 from the germline V gene are MGHRA and YSYEKL. Written as DNA, the CDR3 is TGCGCCAGCAGCCTCGGGGGGGGATGGCCTCATAGCAATCAGCCCCAGCATTTT. Translation: CASSLGGGWPHSNQPQHF.

This sequence joins TRBV7-2 and TRBJ1-1; 8 nucleotides align to TRBD1. Looked up from germline, CDR1 is SGHTA and CDR2 is FQGNSA. CDR3 length: 13 residues. V was clipped by 11 bases and J by 7 bases; unmatched bases: 12. Written as DNA, the CDR3 is TGTGCCGGGGGGAGACAGGGGATCGGTGAAGCTTTCTTT. It yields the protein CAGGRQGIGEAFF. Variable domain in full (rest from reference TRBV7-2 and TRBJ1-1): GAGVSQSPSNKVTEKGKDVELRCDPISGHTALYWYRQSLGQGLEFLIYFQGNSAPDKSGLPSDRFSAERTGGSVSTLTIQRTQQEDSAVYLCAGGRQGIGEAFFGQGTRLTVV.

CDR3: CASSASSGGPNEQFF. The CDR3 nucleotides read TGTGCCAGCAGCGCCTCTAGCGGGGGGCCCAATGAGCAGTTCTTC. This sequence joins TRBV7-3 and TRBJ2-1, with 11 bases identical to TRBD2. CDR3 length equals 15 residues. CDR1 SGHTA and CDR2 FQGTGA come from the germline V gene. After removal of 5 bases from V and 6 bases from J, the junction contained 6 bases not matched to a gene.

The chain couples TRBV5-8 to TRBJ1-3, with 12 positions matching TRBD1. Trimming at V came to 3 bases and at J to 3 bases, leaving 7 bases not matched to a gene. CDR3 length: 17 residues. Germline V gene sequence: CDR1 SGHTS, CDR2 YDEGEE. CDR3 in amino acids: CASSYAGTGGFGNTIYF. For the CDR3, the DNA is TGTGCCAGCAGCTACGCCGGGACAGGGGGCTTTGGAAACACCATATATTTT.

The gene calls are TRBV7-2 and TRBJ2-6; 7 bases line up with TRBD1. The V and J ends lost 5 bases and 0 bases, in that order; junction bases with no gene match: 4. The CDR3 contains 16 residues. The germline V gene has CDR1 SGHTA and CDR2 FQGNSA. The CDR3: CASSLDRTSGANVLTF. The CDR3, as DNA: TGTGCCAGCAGCCTGGACAGGACCTCTGGGGCCAACGTCCTGACTTTC.